This passage covers 23 T cell receptor beta chains from one sample sequenced in a study of T cells in Graves' hyperthyroidism and ophthalmopathy. Amplification yielded TCR beta CDR3 regions, with RNA transcripts as the source. HTBI primers were the set used in a first-round RT-PCR of the TCR CDR3. TCRdb fed the multiplex PCR reads into MiXCR, producing one record per CDR3 protein. The data contain a few hundred thousand distinct CDR3 sequences, around a sixth of them singletons. Sequencing input: blood. These receptors all stem from a man aged 18 to 35 with Graves' ophthalmopathy.

This clonotype was recorded only once. The CDR3, as DNA: TGTGCCATCAGTGAGTCGGGACAGGGTAACACCGGGGAGCTGTTTTTT. Its translation: CAISESGQGNTGELFF. This chain connects TRBV10-3 to TRBJ2-2, with 9 bases aligning to TRBD1. Germline CDR1 ENHRY, CDR2 SYGVKD. The CDR3 extends over 16 amino acids. J gave up 2 bases and V 0 bases, and 1 base lay outside the gene matches.

Remarks on this clonotype: A single base separates this from a much larger clone, so it may be a read error. V is TRBV2 and J is TRBJ1-3; D remains unclear. V lost 5 bases and J lost 5, with 13 bases in between. Germline CDR1 reads SNHLY; CDR2 reads FYNNEI. This CDR3 contains 14 residues. The CDR3: CASSLGWPRNTIYF. The CDR3 DNA reads TGTGCCAGCAGTTTGGGATGGCCTAGAAACACCATATATTTT.

This clonotype was counted many times. The chain uses TRBV6-5 and TRBJ1-2; TRBD1 matches 7 bases. V gave up 0 bases and J gave up 4 bases; unmatched junction bases: 2. The CDR3 runs 14 residues. CDR1 is MNHEY and CDR2 is SVGAGI in the germline V gene. CDR3 nucleotides: TGTGCCAGCAGTTACTCGGGACAGCCCTATGGCTACACCTTC. Amino acids: CASSYSGQPYGYTF.

This clonotype has a handful of counts. The V call is TRBV19, the J call TRBJ2-7; D might be TRBD1 (5 bases). Germline CDR1 and CDR2: LNHDA and SQIVND (reference sequence). The CDR3 is 15 amino acids. V lost 1 base, J lost 3 bases, and 13 bases lay in between. The CDR3 here is CASSIGGWGDYEQYF. The CDR3 DNA reads TGTGCCAGTAGTATAGGGGGCTGGGGCGACTACGAGCAGTACTTC.

The table lists this clonotype with many counts. This chain uses TRBV12-3 or TRBV12-4 with TRBJ1-5; TRBD1 matches 7 bases. V shed 5 bases, J shed 9 bases, and the junction held 10 bases outside the gene matches. This CDR3 region has 14 residues. In DNA, the CDR3 is TGTGCCAGCAGTCCGGGACAGCGTCACGGGCCCCAGCATTTT. Protein product: CASSPGQRHGPQHF.

A few counts support this clonotype. The genes are TRBV10-1 and TRBJ1-2; 8 positions match TRBD1. V lost 6 bases and J lost 6; bases outside the gene matches: 6. Per the germline V gene, CDR1 is WNHNN and CDR2 is SYGVQD (reference sequence). CDR3 length: 13 amino acids. The CDR3: CASRLQGEDGYTF. The CDR3 DNA is TGCGCCAGCAGACTACAGGGGGAGGATGGCTACACCTTC.

The sample holds many counts of this clonotype. This sequence joins TRBV20-1 and TRBJ2-7; D unclear. CDR1 and CDR2 (germline): DFQATT, SNEGSKA (reference sequence). The CDR3 has 15 amino acids. The V end was cut by 5 bases, the J end by 0 bases, with 17 bases between. CDR3 nucleotides: TGCAGTGCTGACTTGGCCAGGACCTTCTCCTACGAGCAGTACTTC. This translates into CSADLARTFSYEQYF.

This clonotype has more than one count but fewer than ten. The V call is TRBV20-1, the J call TRBJ2-1, with 13 nucleotides matching TRBD2. Germline CDR1 is DFQATT and CDR2 is SNEGSKA (reference sequence). V gave up 6 bases and J gave up 3 bases; unmatched junction bases: 8. The CDR3 is made up of 16 amino acids. CDR3 DNA: TGCAGTGCACCTACTAGCGGGGGGGCCAGCTACAATGAGCAGTTCTTC. Translation gives CSAPTSGGASYNEQFF.

This clonotype was detected ten times or more. The chain employs TRBV2 and TRBJ1-1, with D possibly matching TRBD1 (5 bases). There are 14 residues in the CDR3. Per germline, CDR1 SNHLY and CDR2 FYNNEI. The V gene lost 7 bases and the J gene lost 3 bases, with 15 bases spanning the gap. CDR3: CASNGGWVDTEAFF. CDR3 bases: TGTGCCAGCAATGGGGGATGGGTTGACACTGAAGCTTTCTTT.

The rearrangement links TRBV24-1 to TRBJ2-5, with 12 bases aligning to TRBD1. The trim removed 0 bases at V and 5 bases at J, leaving 6 bases unmatched. CDR3 length: 17 amino acids. Germline CDR1 reads KGHDR; CDR2 reads SFDVKD. CDR3 amino acids: CATSDLGTGGAWETQYF. The CDR3 nucleotides read TGTGCCACCAGTGATTTGGGGACAGGGGGCGCTTGGGAGACCCAGTACTTC.

This clonotype was found many times. This chain connects TRBV27 to TRBJ2-7; TRBD1 aligns across 9 bases. Trimming took 5 bases from V and 2 from J; bases not matched to a gene: 7. This CDR3 is built from 15 residues. CDR1 MNHEY and CDR2 SMNVEV come from the germline V gene (reference sequence). The CDR3 here is CASSPRDRDAYEQYF. For the CDR3, the DNA is TGTGCCAGCAGTCCCAGGGACAGGGATGCCTACGAGCAGTACTTC.

Ten or more counts support this clonotype. The chain recombines TRBV27 with TRBJ1-5; 7 nucleotides match TRBD1. The CDR3 loop spans 17 amino acids. Per germline, CDR1 MNHEY and CDR2 SMNVEV (reference sequence). Trimming cost V 6 bases and J 0 bases; bases outside gene matches: 11. CDR3 nucleotide sequence: TGTGCCAGCAGCGGGACAGCCAGCACTTATAGCAATCAGCCCCAGCATTTT. Its translation is CASSGTASTYSNQPQHF.

Only a few counts were recorded for this clonotype. The chain carries TRBV9 and TRBJ2-3, with a tentative D call TRBD2 (5 bases). Trimming took off 6 bases at V and 1 base at J, with 18 bases between the two ends. This CDR3 contains 16 residues. Germline V lookup: CDR1 SGDLS, CDR2 YYNGEE. CDR3 DNA sequence: TGTGCCAGCATCCTCAGCGGTATGGGCGGCACAGATACGCAGTATTTT. It yields the protein CASILSGMGGTDTQYF.

This clonotype appeared a few times. V usage is TRBV11-3 and J usage is TRBJ1-5; D ambiguous. Trimming cost V 5 bases and J 1 base, with 15 bases left between them. This CDR3 comprises 16 residues. Germline assignment: CDR1 SGHNT and CDR2 YENEEA. The CDR3, as DNA: TGTGCCAGCAGCCCCCCCCGTGGGATAAGCAATCAGCCCCAGCATTTT. Translated, it gives CASSPPRGISNQPQHF.

This clonotype has ten or more counts. The gene calls are TRBV6-2 or TRBV6-3 and TRBJ1-6, with 7 bases that match TRBD1. Germline-derived CDR1 and CDR2 are MNHEY and SVGEGT. The CDR3 loop spans 14 amino acids. After removal of 2 bases from V and 10 bases from J, the junction contained 5 bases not matched to a gene. This CDR3 is CASSYVRGKSPLHF. The CDR3 bases are TGTGCCAGCAGTTACGTCAGGGGGAAATCACCCCTCCACTTT.

This clonotype showed up many times. This sequence joins TRBV20-1 and TRBJ1-2; D is possibly TRBD1 (6 bases). Germline CDR1 reads DFQATT; CDR2 reads SNEGSKA (reference sequence). Trimming removed 7 bases at V and 2 bases at J, with 17 bases between. This CDR3 is built from 14 residues. In DNA form, the CDR3 reads TGCAGTGTAAGGGGGGGGCTTAGGAACTATGGCTACACCTTC. It yields the protein CSVRGGLRNYGYTF.

The sample holds a few counts of this clonotype. This chain joins TRBV18 and TRBJ1-5, with TRBD1 matching over 10 bases. Germline CDR1 and CDR2: KGHSH and LQKENI. The CDR3 extends over 15 amino acids. The J segment lost 6 bases and the V segment lost 3 bases, leaving 5 bases of the junction unmatched. The CDR3 protein is CASSPGTGVRQPQHF. The CDR3 DNA reads TGTGCCAGCTCACCGGGGACAGGGGTCCGTCAGCCCCAGCATTTT. Complete variable domain (other parts from reference TRBV18 and TRBJ1-5): NAGVMQNPRHLVRRRGQEARLRCSPMKGHSHVYWYRQLPEEGLKFMVYLQKENIIDESGMPKERFSAEFPKEGPSILRIQQVVRGDSAAYFCASSPGTGVRQPQHFGDGTRLSIL.

This clonotype has at least ten counts. The chain combines TRBV18 with TRBJ2-1; D might be TRBD1 (5 bases). Trimming cost V 5 bases and J 0 bases, with 11 bases left between them. This CDR3 is built from 15 residues. The germline V gene encodes CDR1 KGHSH and CDR2 LQKENI. The CDR3 region is CASSAGFGSYNEQFF. The CDR3 nucleotides are TGTGCCAGCTCAGCAGGGTTTGGCTCCTACAATGAGCAGTTCTTC.

This clonotype was recorded at least ten times. The chain couples TRBV28 to TRBJ2-4, with D maybe TRBD1 (6 bases). The CDR3 length is 14 residues. CDR1 is MDHEN, CDR2 SYDVKM, per germline. Trimming stripped 6 bases from V and 0 bases from J, with 9 bases between. DNA for the CDR3: TGTGCCAGCAGGGGGACATTAGCCAAAAACATTCAGTACTTC. Amino acid sequence: CASRGTLAKNIQYF.

This clonotype was recorded many times. The rearrangement uses TRBV7-9 and TRBJ2-7; the D gene could be TRBD1 or TRBD2 (5 bases each). This CDR3 is 13 amino acids long. Deletions cut 5 bases from V and 4 bases from J, with 12 bases between. Germline loops: CDR1 SEHNR, CDR2 FQNEAQ (reference sequence). In nucleotides, the CDR3 is TGTGCCAGCAGCCCCCGGGACCTTTACGAGCAGTACTTC. Translating it yields CASSPRDLYEQYF.

This clonotype was counted many times. The chain couples TRBV28 to TRBJ1-2, with TRBD1 matching over 8 bases. CDR1 MDHEN and CDR2 SYDVKM come from the germline V gene. Losses at the gene ends were 6 bases for V and 3 bases for J; bases not matched to a gene: 9. The length of the CDR3 is 15 residues. The chain's CDR3 is CASSRSTGGYYGYTF. CDR3 coding DNA: TGTGCCAGCAGCCGATCTACAGGGGGATACTATGGCTACACCTTC.

This clonotype occurred many times. This chain connects TRBV7-9 to TRBJ1-2, with TRBD1 as a possible D gene (6 bases). Germline V lookup: CDR1 SEHNR, CDR2 FQNEAQ (reference sequence). The length of the CDR3 is 17 residues. With 5 bases removed from V and 5 bases from J, the gap between germline ends came to 24 bases. CDR3 sequence (DNA): TGTGCCAGCAGCCCATCCGGGGGCGACCCTCAGGGGTATGGCTACACCTTC. It is translated as CASSPSGGDPQGYGYTF.

This clonotype came up many times. V is TRBV28 and J is TRBJ1-2; 12 bases line up with TRBD1. Germline lookup yields CDR1 MDHEN and CDR2 SYDVKM. This CDR3 is 16 amino acids long. V shed 5 bases, J shed 8 bases, and the junction held 12 bases outside the gene matches. CDR3 in DNA: TGTGCCAGCAGTACGACCGGGACAGGGGGCGCTGGGGGCTACACCTTC. As protein: CASSTTGTGGAGGYTF.